Reported below is one T cell receptor beta chain. The target antigen is unknown. This entry comes from a study of cytomegalovirus exposure and HLA in healthy donors. Donors came from a validation cohort of approximately 110 subjects, distinct from the first 666-subject cohort. The V end lost 2 bases, the J end lost 6 bases, and 10 bases lay between the germline ends. Per germline, CDR1 MDHEN and CDR2 SYDVKM. The CDR3 is 14 residues long. Study-wide results and limits: The study flagged roughly 160 TCR beta chains as cytomegalovirus-associated. Clusters of TCRs from the first cohort tended to co-occur in the approximately 130 validation repertoires (as a later analysis found).

Only in-frame clones appear in the TCRdb table, and some are missing; sequencing was by immunoSEQ multiplex PCR. The sample records about 110,000 clones, under 85% being singletons. This clonotype originated in a woman under 30 in good health and CMV-seronegative. Sequences were obtained from PBMCs. The rearrangement links TRBV28 to TRBJ1-4, with D perhaps TRBD1 (5 bases). The CDR3 sequence is CASSLRLRDEKLFF. The CDR3 DNA reads TGTGCCAGCAGTTTACGTCTCAGGGATGAAAAACTGTTTTTT.